This TCR beta chain was found in a study of T cell responses to AZD1222 COVID-19 vaccine. As regards this clone: Its antigen is undetermined.

Study conclusions and caveats: Females made up more of the donors, who were largely white British, and clonal diversity may have come out too low. Distributed over spike, vaccine-associated CD4 TCRs predominated at 160-218 and 743-854.

Repertoires were generated with immunoSEQ multiplex PCR, while TCRdb's copy carries only in-frame clones and drops some. Of about 120,000 clones listed, around 92% were seen once; the top ten hold just under 3%. Between the trimmed V and J ends, which lost 0 bases and 7 bases, there was a span of 8 bases. Germline-derived CDR1 and CDR2 are SGDLS and YYNGEE. CDR3 length equals 13 residues. This chain joins TRBV9 and TRBJ1-3; D uncertain. The source is an adult in good health. Specimen: peripheral blood, collected on day 0 of AZD1222 vaccination. In DNA, the CDR3 is TGTGCCAGCAGCGTAGAAACTTCGAACACCATATATTTT. Translated: CASSVETSNTIYF.